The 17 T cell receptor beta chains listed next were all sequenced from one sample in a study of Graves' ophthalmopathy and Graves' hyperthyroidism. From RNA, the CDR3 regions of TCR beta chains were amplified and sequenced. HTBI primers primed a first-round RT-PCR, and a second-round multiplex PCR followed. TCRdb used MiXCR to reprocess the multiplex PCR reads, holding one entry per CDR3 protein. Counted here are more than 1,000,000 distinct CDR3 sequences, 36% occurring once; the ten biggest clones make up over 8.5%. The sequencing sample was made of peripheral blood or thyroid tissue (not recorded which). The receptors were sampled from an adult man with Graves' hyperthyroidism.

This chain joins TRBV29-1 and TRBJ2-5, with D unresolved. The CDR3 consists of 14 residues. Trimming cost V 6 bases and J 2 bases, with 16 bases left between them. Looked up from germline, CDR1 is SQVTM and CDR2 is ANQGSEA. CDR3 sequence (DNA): TGCAGCGTGCCATCAGGAGAAAGGCAAGAGACCCAGTACTTC. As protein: CSVPSGERQETQYF.

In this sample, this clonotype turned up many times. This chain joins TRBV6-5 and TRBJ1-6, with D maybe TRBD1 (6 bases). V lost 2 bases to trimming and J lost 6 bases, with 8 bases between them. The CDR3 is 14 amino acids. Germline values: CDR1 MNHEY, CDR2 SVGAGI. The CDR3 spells CASSYPGVNSPLHF. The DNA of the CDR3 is TGTGCCAGCAGTTACCCAGGGGTTAATTCACCCCTCCACTTT.

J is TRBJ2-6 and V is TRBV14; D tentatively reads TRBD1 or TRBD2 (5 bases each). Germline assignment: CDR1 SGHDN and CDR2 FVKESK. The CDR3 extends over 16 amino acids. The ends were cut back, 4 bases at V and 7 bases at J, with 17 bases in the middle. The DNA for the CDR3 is TGTGCCAGCAGCCTCGCAGGGACCTTCGGCGCCAACGTCCTGACTTTC. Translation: CASSLAGTFGANVLTF.

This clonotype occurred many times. CDR3 sequence: CASSPVANTGRGYTF. The CDR3 DNA is TGTGCCAGCAGCCCCGTCGCAAACACAGGTCGTGGCTACACCTTC. The gene calls are TRBV11-2 and TRBJ1-2; a weak D match, TRBD1 (5 bases). Per germline, CDR1 SGHAT and CDR2 FQNNGV. The CDR3 length is 15 residues. The V end lost 5 bases, the J end lost 7 bases, and 20 bases lay between the germline ends.

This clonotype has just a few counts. As DNA, the CDR3 is TGCGCCAGCAGTCGGGTAGGGACAGGGGCCAACGTCCTGACTTTC. The encoded protein is CASSRVGTGANVLTF. The genes are TRBV5-1 and TRBJ2-6; weak D call: TRBD1 (6 bases). From germline, CDR1 is SGHRS and CDR2 YFSETQ. The ends were cut back, 5 bases at V and 4 bases at J, with 13 bases in the middle. This CDR3 contains 15 residues.

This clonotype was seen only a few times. The CDR3 DNA reads TGCAGTGTTCCTCCGGGTCTTAACTATGGCTACACCTTC. Protein product: CSVPPGLNYGYTF. The chain employs TRBV20-1 and TRBJ1-2; D is unclear. Trimming removed 7 bases from V and 1 base from J, with 13 bases in between. CDR1 is DFQATT, CDR2 SNEGSKA, per germline (reference sequence). This CDR3 has 13 amino acids.

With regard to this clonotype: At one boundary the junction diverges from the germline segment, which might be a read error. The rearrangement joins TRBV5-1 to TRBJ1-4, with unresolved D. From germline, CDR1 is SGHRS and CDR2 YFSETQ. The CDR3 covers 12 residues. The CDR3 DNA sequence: TGCGCCAGCAGCGGGCCCAATGAAAAACTGCTTTTT. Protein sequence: CASSGPNEKLLF.

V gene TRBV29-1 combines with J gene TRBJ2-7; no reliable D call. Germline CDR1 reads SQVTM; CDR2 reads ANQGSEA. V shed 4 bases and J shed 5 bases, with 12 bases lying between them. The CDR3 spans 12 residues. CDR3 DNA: TGCAGCGTTGGACGGCGGCGCGACGAGCAGTACTTC. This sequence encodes CSVGRRRDEQYF.

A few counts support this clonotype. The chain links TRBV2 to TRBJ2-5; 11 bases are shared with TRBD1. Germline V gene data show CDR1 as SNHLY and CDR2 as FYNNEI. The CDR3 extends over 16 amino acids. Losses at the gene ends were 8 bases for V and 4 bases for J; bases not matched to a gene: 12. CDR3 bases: TGTGCCAGCTCACCAATTTGGACAGGGGGCGGAGAGACCCAGTACTTC. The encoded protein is CASSPIWTGGGETQYF.

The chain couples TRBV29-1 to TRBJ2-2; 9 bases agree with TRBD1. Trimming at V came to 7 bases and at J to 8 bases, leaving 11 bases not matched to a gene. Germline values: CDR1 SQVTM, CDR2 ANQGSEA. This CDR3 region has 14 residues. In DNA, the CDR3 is TGCAGCGGTCGACAGGGGGAGGGATCGGGGGAGCTGTTTTTT. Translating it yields CSGRQGEGSGELFF.

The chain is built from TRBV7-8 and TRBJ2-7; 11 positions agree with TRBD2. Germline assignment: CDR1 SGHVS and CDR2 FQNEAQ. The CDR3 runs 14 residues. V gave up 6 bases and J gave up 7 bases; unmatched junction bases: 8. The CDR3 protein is CASSLTSGAGEQYF. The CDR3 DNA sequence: TGTGCCAGCAGTTTGACTAGCGGGGCGGGAGAGCAGTACTTC.

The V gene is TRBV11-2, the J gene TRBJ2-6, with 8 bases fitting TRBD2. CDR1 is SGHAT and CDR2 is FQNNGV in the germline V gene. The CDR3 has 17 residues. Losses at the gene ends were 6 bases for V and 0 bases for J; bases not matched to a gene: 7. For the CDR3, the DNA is TGTGCCAGCAGGTCAAGCCGGGGGGGCTCTGGGGCCAACGTCCTGACTTTC. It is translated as CASRSSRGGSGANVLTF.

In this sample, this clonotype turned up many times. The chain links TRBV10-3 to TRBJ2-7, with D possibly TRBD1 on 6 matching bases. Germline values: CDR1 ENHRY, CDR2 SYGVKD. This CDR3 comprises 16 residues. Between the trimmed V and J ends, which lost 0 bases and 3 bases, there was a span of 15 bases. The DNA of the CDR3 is TGTGCCATCAGTGAGTCCGGGATAGGACAGAGCTACGAGCAGTACTTC. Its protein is CAISESGIGQSYEQYF.

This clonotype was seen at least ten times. Written as DNA, the CDR3 is TGCAGTGCTTCGGGACTAGCGAAGAACACCGGGGAGCTGTTTTTT. Translation gives CSASGLAKNTGELFF. This rearrangement joins TRBV20-1 to TRBJ2-2; 10 bases match TRBD2. The junction had 4 bases not matched to a gene; V was cut back by 5 bases and J by 1 base. The CDR3 length is 15 residues. Germline V CDR1 and CDR2: DFQATT, SNEGSKA (reference sequence).

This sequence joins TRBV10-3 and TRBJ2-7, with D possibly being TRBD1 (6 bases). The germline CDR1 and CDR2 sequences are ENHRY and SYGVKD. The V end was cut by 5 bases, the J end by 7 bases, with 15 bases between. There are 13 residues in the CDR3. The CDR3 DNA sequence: TGTGCCATCAGTTTAGGACAGTCCCGTGAGCAGTACTTC. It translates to CAISLGQSREQYF.

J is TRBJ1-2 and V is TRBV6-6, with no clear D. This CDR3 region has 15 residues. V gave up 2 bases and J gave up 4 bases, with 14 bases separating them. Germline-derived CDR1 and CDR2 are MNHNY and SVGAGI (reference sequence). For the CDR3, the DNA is TGTGCCAGCAGTTACGCAAGTACAAATAGCTATGGCTACACCTTC. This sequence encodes CASSYASTNSYGYTF.

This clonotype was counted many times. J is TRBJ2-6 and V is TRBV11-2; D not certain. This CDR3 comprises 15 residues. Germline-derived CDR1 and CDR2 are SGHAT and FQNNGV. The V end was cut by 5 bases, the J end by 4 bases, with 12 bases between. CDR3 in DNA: TGTGCCAGCAGCCGGAAGCGTGAGGGGGCCAACGTCCTGACTTTC. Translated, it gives CASSRKREGANVLTF.